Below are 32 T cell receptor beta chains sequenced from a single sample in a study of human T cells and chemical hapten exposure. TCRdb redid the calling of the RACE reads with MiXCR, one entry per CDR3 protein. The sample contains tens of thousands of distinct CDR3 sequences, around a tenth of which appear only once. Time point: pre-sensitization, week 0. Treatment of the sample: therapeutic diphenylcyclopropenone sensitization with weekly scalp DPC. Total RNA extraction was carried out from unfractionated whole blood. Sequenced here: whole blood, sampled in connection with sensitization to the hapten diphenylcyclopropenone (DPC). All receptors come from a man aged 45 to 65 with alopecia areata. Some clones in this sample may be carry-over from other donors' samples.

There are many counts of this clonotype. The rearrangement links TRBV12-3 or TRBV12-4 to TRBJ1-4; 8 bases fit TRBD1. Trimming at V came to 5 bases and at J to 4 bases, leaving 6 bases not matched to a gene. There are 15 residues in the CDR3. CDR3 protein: CASSPPTGVNEKLFF. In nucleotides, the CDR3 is TGTGCCAGCAGTCCCCCGACAGGGGTTAATGAAAAACTGTTTTTT.

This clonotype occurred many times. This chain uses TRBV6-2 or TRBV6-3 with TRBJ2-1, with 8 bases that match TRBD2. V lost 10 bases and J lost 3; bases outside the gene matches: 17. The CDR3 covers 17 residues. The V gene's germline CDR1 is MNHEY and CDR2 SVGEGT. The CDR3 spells CATIAGPSPILYNEQFF. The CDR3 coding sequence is TGTGCCACCATAGCGGGGCCATCTCCCATACTCTACAATGAGCAGTTCTTC.

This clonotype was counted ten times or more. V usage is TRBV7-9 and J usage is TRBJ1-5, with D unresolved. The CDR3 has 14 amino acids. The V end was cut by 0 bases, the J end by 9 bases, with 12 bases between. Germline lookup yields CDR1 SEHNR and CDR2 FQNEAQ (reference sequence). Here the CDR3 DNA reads TGTGCCAGCAGCTTAGCAGGTACCGTGAGGCCCCAGCATTTT. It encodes CASSLAGTVRPQHF.

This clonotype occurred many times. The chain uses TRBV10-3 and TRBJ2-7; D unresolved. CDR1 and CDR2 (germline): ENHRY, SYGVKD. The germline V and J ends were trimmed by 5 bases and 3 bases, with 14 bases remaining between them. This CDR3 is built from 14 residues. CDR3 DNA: TGTGCCATCAGTCGTGAAACGGCGATCTACGAGCAGTACTTC. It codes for CAISRETAIYEQYF.

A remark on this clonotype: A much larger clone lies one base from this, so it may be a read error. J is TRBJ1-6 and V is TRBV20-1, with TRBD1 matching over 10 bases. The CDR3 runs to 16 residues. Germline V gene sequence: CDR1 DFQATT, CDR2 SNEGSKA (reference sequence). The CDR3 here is CSARGTGGTYISPLHF. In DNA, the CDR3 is TGCAGTGCTAGAGGGACAGGGGGGACTTATATTTCACCCCTCCACTTT.

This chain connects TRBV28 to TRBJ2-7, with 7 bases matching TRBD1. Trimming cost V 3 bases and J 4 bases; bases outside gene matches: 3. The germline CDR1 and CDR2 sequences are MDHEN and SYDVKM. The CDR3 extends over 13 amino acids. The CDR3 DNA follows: TGTGCCAGCAGTTTCTTCAGGGGGTACGAGCAGTACTTC. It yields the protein CASSFFRGYEQYF.

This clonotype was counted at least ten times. CDR3 bases: TGTGCCAGCAGCATGGGACGGATGAACACTGAAGCTTTCTTT. Residues: CASSMGRMNTEAFF. The chain is built from TRBV28 and TRBJ1-1; D is possibly TRBD1 (5 bases). Trimming removed 6 bases from V and 0 bases from J, with 11 bases in between. The CDR3 runs to 14 residues. CDR1 and CDR2 (germline): MDHEN, SYDVKM.

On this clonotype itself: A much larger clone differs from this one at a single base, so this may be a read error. DNA of the CDR3: TGTGCCTGGGGAGGGACGACAGCCTACGAGCAGTACTTC. The encoded protein is CAWGGTTAYEQYF. The chain employs TRBV30 and TRBJ2-7; maybe TRBD2 (6 bases). V lost 5 bases and J lost 2, with 13 bases in between. The germline V gene has CDR1 GTSNPN and CDR2 SVGIG (reference sequence). CDR3 size: 13 residues.

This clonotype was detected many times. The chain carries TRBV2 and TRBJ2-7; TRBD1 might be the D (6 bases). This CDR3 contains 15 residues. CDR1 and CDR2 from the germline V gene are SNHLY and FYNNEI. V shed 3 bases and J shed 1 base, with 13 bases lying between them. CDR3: CASSEGAVKSYEQYF. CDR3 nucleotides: TGTGCCAGCAGTGAGGGGGCCGTCAAGTCCTACGAGCAGTACTTC.

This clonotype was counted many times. In nucleotides, the CDR3 is TGTGCCAGCAGTGGGCTACAGGGTAGCTCCTACAATGAGCAGTTCTTC. Translation gives CASSGLQGSSYNEQFF. The chain links TRBV6-1 to TRBJ2-1, with a tentative D call TRBD1 (6 bases). V lost 4 bases to trimming and J lost 0 bases, with 13 bases between them. CDR1 and CDR2 (germline): MNHNS, SASEGT. The CDR3 loop spans 16 amino acids.

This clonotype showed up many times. CDR3 in DNA: TGTGCCAGCAGCAGACTAGCGGGAGGGAGCCACGAGCAGTACTTC. Translated: CASSRLAGGSHEQYF. This chain links TRBV6-6 with TRBJ2-7; 14 bases agree with TRBD2. Germline lookup yields CDR1 MNHNY and CDR2 SVGAGI (reference sequence). The CDR3 spans 15 residues. V trimming: 6 bases; J trimming: 5 bases; junction bases outside the gene matches: 6.

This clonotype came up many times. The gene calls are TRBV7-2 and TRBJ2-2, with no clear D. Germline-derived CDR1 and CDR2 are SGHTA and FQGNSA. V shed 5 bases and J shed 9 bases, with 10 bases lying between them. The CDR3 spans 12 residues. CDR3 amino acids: CASSGRSRELFF. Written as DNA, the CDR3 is TGTGCCAGCAGCGGCAGGAGCCGGGAGCTGTTTTTT.

The CDR3 sequence is CASRIGVEAFF. The CDR3 coding sequence is TGTGCCAGCAGGATCGGTGTCGAAGCTTTCTTT. This chain joins TRBV28 and TRBJ1-1, with no clear D. The V end was cut by 6 bases, the J end by 8 bases, with 10 bases between. From germline, CDR1 is MDHEN and CDR2 SYDVKM. The CDR3 is made up of 11 amino acids.

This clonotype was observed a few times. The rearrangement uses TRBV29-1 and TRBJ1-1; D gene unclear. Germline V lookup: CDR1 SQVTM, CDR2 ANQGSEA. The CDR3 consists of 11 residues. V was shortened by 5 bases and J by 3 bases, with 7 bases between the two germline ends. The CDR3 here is CSVRAYTEAFF. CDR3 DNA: TGCAGCGTTCGGGCCTACACTGAAGCTTTCTTT.

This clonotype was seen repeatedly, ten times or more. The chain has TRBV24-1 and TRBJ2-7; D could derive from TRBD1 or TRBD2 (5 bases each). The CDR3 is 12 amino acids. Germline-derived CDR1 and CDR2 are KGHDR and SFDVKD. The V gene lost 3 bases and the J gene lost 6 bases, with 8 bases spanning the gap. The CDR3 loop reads CATSDTGTEQYF. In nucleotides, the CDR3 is TGTGCCACCAGTGATACCGGGACCGAGCAGTACTTC.

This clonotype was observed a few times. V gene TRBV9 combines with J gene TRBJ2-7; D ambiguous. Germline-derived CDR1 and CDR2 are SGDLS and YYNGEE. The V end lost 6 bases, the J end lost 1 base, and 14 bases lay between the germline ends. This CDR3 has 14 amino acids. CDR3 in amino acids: CASTTAADSYEQYF. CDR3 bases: TGTGCCAGCACGACTGCCGCTGATTCCTACGAGCAGTACTTC. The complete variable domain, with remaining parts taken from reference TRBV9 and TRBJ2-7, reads DSGVTQTPKHLITATGQRVTLRCSPRSGDLSVYWYQQSLDQGLQFLIQYYNGEERAKGNILERFSAQQFPDLHSELNLSSLELGDSALYFCASTTAADSYEQYFGPGTRLTVT.

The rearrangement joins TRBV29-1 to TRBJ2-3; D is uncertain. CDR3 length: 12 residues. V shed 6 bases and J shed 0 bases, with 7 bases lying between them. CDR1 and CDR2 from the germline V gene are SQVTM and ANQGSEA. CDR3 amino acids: CSVSTSTDTQYF. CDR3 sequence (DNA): TGCAGCGTCAGCACTAGCACAGATACGCAGTATTTT.

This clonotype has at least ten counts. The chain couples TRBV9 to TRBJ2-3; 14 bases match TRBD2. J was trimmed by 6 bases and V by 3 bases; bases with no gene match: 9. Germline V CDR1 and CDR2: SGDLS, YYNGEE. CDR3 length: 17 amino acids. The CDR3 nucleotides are TGTGCCAGCAGCGGACCCAGACTAGCGGGAGGGCCGGATACGCAGTATTTT. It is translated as CASSGPRLAGGPDTQYF.

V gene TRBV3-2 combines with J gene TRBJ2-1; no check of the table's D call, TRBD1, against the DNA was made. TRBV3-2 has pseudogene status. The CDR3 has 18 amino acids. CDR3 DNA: TGTGCCAGCAGCCGGACGACAGGGGGGGATAGCTCCTACAATGAGCAGTTCTTC. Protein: CASSRTTGGDSSYNEQFF.

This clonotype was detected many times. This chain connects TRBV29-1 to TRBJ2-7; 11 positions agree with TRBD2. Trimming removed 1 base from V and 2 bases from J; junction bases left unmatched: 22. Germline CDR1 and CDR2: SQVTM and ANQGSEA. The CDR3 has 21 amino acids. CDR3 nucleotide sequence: TGCAGCGTTGAAGTACTGGATCCTTCAGGGCTAGCGGGAGGAGTAACCTACGAGCAGTACTTC. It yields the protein CSVEVLDPSGLAGGVTYEQYF.

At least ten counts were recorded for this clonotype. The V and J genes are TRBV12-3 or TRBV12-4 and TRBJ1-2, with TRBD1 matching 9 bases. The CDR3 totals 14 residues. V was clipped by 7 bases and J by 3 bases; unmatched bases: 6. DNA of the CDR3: TGTGCCAGCACCCGGACAGGGGCGGACTATGGCTACACCTTC. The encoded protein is CASTRTGADYGYTF.

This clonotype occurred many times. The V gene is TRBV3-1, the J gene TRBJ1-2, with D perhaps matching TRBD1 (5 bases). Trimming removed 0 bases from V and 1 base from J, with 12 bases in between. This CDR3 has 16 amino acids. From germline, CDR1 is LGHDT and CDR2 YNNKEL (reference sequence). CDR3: CASSQDTLGGNYGYTF. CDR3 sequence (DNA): TGTGCCAGCAGCCAAGATACCCTCGGGGGTAACTATGGCTACACCTTC.

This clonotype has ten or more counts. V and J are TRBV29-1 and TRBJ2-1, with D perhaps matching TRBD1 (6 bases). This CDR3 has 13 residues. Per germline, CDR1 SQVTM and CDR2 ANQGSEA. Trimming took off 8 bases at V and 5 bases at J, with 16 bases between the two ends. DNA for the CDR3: TGCAGCATCGGGACACTAATCGACAATGAGCAGTTCTTC. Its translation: CSIGTLIDNEQFF.

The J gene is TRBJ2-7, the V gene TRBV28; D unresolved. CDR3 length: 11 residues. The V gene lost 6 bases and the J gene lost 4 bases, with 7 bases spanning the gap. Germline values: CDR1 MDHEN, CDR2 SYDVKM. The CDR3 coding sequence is TGTGCCAGCAGGGACCTATACGAGCAGTACTTC. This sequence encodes CASRDLYEQYF. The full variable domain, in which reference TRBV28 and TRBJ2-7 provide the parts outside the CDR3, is DVKVTQSSRYLVKRTGEKVFLECVQDMDHENMFWYRQDPGLGLRLIYFSYDVKMKEKGDIPEGYSVSREKKERFSLILESASTNQTSMYLCASRDLYEQYFGPGTRLTVT.

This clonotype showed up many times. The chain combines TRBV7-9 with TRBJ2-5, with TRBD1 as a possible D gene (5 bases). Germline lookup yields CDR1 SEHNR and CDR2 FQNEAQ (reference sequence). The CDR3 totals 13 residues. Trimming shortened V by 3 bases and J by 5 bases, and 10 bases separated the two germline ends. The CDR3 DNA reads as TGTGCCAGCAGCTTCGCAGGGCTCGAGACCCAGTACTTC. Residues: CASSFAGLETQYF.

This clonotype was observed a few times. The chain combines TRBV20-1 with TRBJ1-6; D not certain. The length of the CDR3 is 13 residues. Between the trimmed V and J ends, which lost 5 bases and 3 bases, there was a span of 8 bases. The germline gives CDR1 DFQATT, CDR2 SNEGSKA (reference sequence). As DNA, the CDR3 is TGCAGTGCTGTCCCGGACTATAATTCACCCCTCCACTTT. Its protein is CSAVPDYNSPLHF.

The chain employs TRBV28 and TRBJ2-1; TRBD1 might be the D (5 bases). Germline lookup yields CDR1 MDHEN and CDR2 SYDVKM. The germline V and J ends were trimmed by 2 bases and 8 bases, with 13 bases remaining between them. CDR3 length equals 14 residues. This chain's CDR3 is CASSLVGQGHEQFF. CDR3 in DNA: TGTGCCAGCAGTTTAGTTGGACAAGGGCATGAGCAGTTCTTC.

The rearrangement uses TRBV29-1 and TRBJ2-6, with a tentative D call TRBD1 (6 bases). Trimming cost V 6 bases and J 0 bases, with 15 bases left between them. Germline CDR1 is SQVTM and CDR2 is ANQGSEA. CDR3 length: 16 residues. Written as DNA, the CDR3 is TGCAGCGTAAACAGGGATGTGGACTCTGGGGCCAACGTCCTGACTTTC. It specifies CSVNRDVDSGANVLTF.

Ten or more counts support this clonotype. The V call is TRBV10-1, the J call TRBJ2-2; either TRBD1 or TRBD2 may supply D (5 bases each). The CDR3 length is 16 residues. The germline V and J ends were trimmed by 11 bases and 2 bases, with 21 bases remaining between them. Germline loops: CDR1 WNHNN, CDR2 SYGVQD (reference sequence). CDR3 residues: CAGAHDGTRNTGELFF. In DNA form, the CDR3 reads TGCGCCGGCGCGCACGACGGGACGCGTAACACCGGGGAGCTGTTTTTT.

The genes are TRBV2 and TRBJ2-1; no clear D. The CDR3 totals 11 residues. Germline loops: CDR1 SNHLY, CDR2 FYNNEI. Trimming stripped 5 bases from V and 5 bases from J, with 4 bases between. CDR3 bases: TGTGCCAGCAGTACGGACAATGAGCAGTTCTTC. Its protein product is CASSTDNEQFF.

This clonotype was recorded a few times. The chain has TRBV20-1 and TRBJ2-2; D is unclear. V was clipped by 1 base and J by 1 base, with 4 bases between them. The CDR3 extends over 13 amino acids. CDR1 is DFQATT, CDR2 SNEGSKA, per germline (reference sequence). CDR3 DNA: TGCAGTGCTAGAGCAGTGAACACCGGGGAGCTGTTTTTT. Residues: CSARAVNTGELFF.

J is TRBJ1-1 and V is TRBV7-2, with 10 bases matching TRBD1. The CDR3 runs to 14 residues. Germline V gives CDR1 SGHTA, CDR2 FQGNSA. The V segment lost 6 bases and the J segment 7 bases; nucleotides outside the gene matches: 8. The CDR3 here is CASSWDRGTVEAFF. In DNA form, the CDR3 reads TGTGCCAGCAGTTGGGACAGGGGAACGGTTGAAGCTTTCTTT.